This T cell receptor (beta chain) is drawn from a study of shared T cell receptors in the human thymus. This CDR3 is 13 amino acids long. V was pared by 8 bases and J by 0 bases, with 11 bases between. The germline gives CDR1 SGHAT, CDR2 FQNNGV. The data were produced by immunoSEQ multiplex PCR, yet TCRdb's version contains in-frame clones alone and is incomplete. This sample carries under 450,000 clones, just under 95% of them seen once, and the ten largest clones take 0.015% to 0.02%. The sequence was collected from a human donor. Source material: thymocytes. This rearrangement joins TRBV11-2 to TRBJ2-7; possibly TRBD2 for D (5 bases). The CDR3 DNA is TGTGCCAGCCGTCTGGGAGTCTCCTACGAGCAGTACTTC. It yields the protein CASRLGVSYEQYF.